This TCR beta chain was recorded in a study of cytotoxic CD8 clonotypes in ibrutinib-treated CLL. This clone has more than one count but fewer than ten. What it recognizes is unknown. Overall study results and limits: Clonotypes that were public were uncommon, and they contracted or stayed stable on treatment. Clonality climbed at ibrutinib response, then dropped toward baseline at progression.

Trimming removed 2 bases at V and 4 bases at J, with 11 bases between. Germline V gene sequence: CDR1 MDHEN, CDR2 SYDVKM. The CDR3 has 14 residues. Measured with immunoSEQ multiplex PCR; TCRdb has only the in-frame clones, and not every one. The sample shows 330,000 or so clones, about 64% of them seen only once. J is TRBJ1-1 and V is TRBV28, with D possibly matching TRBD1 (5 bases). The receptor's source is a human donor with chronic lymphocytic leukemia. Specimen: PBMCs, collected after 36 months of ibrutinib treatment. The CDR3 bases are TGTGCCAGCAGTTTAGACAGTCGGGGCACTGAAGCTTTCTTT. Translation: CASSLDSRGTEAFF.